This TCR beta chain was recorded in a study of blood T cell repertoires in COVID-19. Study-wide context: Spain, Italy and the United States supplied samples that represented acute and convalescent COVID-19. The cDNA or gDNA used as material had been derived from T cells, B-cell-depleted T cells, or PBMCs.

V was clipped by 0 bases and J by 4 bases; unmatched bases: 1. Germline assignment: CDR1 MNHEY and CDR2 SVGAGI. The CDR3 totals 15 residues. Generated by immunoSEQ multiplex PCR, the TCRdb table keeps only in-frame clones and is missing some. Of around 97,000 clones detected, about 90% appear once; the ten largest clones hold 6.2%. The chain has TRBV6-5 and TRBJ1-5; 9 bases are shared with TRBD1. The receptor's source is a human donor in a cohort sampled during active COVID-19. Material: peripheral blood. Here the CDR3 DNA reads TGTGCCAGCAGTTACTCCGGGACAGGGAATCAGCCCCAGCATTTT. Its translation is CASSYSGTGNQPQHF.